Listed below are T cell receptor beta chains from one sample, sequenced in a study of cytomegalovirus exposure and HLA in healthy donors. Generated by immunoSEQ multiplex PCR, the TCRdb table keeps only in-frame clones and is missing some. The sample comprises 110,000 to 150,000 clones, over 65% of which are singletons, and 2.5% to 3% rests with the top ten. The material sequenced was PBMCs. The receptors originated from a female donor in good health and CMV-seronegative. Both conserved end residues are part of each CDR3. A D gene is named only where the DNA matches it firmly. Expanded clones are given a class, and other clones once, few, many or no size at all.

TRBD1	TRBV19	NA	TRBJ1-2	CASVPGGNYGYTF	TGTGCCAGTGTACCAGGGGGAAACTATGGCTACACCTTC
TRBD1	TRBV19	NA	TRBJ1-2	CASSGRDRGFYGYTF	TGTGCCAGTAGTGGCCGGGACAGGGGGTTCTATGGCTACACCTTC
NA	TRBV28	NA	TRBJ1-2	CASSFGTDYGYTF	TGTGCCAGCAGCTTCGGGACTGACTATGGCTACACCTTC
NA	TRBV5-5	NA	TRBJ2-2	CASSWDNSGELFF	TGTGCCAGCAGTTGGGACAACTCCGGGGAGCTGTTTTTT
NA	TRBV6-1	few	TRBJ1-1	CASKRENTEAFF	TGTGCCAGCAAAAGAGAGAACACTGAAGCTTTCTTT
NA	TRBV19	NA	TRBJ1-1	CATKATSGWDDTEAFF	TGTGCCACCAAAGCTACATCGGGGTGGGATGACACTGAAGCTTTCTTT
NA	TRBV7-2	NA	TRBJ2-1	CASSLKNPLANEQFF	TGTGCCAGCAGCTTAAAGAACCCTTTAGCCAATGAGCAGTTCTTC
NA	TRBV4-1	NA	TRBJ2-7	CASSQGQGAPDEQYF	TGCGCCAGCAGCCAGGGTCAGGGCGCACCGGACGAGCAGTACTTC
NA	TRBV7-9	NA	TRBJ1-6	CASSSFQGNNSPLHF	TGTGCCAGCAGCAGCTTCCAGGGGAATAATTCACCCCTCCACTTT
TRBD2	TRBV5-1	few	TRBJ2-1	CASSLGLADSYNEQFF	TGCGCCAGCAGCTTAGGACTAGCGGACTCCTACAATGAGCAGTTCTTC
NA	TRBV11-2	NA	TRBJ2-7	CASSLIRVGYEQYF	TGTGCCAGCAGCTTAATCAGGGTGGGCTACGAGCAGTACTTC
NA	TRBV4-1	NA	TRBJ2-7	CASSQPGAGGNYEQYF	TGCGCCAGCAGCCAGCCCGGAGCAGGGGGGAACTACGAGCAGTACTTC
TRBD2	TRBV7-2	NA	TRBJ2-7	CASSQGLAGGPRSYEQYF	TGTGCCAGCAGCCAGGGACTAGCGGGAGGCCCTAGGTCCTACGAGCAGTACTTC
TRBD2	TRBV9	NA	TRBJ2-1	CASSVVGRGNEQFF	TGTGCCAGCAGCGTAGTAGGGCGGGGGAATGAGCAGTTCTTC
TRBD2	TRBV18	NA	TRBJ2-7	CASSPSLGGVYEQYF	TGTGCCAGCTCACCGTCGTTGGGAGGGGTCTACGAGCAGTACTTC
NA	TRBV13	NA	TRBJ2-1	CASSALLGGIEQFF	TGTGCCAGCAGCGCACTGTTAGGGGGAATTGAGCAGTTCTTC
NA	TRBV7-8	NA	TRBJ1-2	CASSLWGGLDGYTF	TGTGCCAGCAGCTTGTGGGGGGGGCTCGATGGCTACACCTTC
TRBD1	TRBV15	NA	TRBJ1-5	CATSIRTGGNQPQHF	TGTGCCACCAGCATACGGACAGGCGGGAATCAGCCCCAGCATTTT
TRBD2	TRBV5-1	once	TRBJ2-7	CASSLSAGGYEQYF	TGCGCCAGCAGCTTATCAGCGGGAGGCTACGAGCAGTACTTC
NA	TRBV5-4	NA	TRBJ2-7	CASSLGGVEQYF	TGTGCCAGCAGTTTGGGGGGAGTCGAGCAGTACTTC
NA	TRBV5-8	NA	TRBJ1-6	CASSLGPVDSYNSPLHF	TGTGCCAGCAGCTTGGGTCCGGTAGACTCCTATAATTCACCCCTCCACTTT
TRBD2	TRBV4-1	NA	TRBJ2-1	CASSQRASGSDEQFF	TGCGCCAGCAGCCAAAGGGCTAGCGGGAGTGATGAGCAGTTCTTC
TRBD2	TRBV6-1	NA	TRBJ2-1	CASSEAGGYNEQFF	TGTGCCAGCAGCGAAGCGGGGGGCTACAATGAGCAGTTCTTC
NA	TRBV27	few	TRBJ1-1	CASRMDRNTEAFF	TGTGCCAGCAGGATGGACAGGAACACTGAAGCTTTCTTT
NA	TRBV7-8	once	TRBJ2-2	CASSPVRLTGELFF	TGTGCCAGCAGCCCTGTGCGGTTGACCGGGGAGCTGTTTTTT
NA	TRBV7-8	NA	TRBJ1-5	CASSLWATPVPQHF	TGTGCCAGCAGCTTATGGGCAACTCCGGTACCCCAGCATTTT
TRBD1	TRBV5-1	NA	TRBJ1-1	CASSFKGAVGTEAFF	TGCGCCAGCAGCTTTAAGGGGGCAGTGGGCACTGAAGCTTTCTTT
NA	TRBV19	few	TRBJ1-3	CASSISYRSGNTIYF	TGTGCCAGTAGTATCTCGTATCGCTCTGGAAACACCATATATTTT
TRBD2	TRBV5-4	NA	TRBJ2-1	CASSFGLAGNNEQFF	TGTGCCAGCAGCTTCGGTCTAGCGGGCAACAATGAGCAGTTCTTC
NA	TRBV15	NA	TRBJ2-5	CATSLGPGAQYF	TGTGCCACCAGCCTGGGCCCAGGGGCCCAGTACTTC
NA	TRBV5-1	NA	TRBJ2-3	CASSLGVLLFGTDTQYF	TGCGCCAGCAGCTTAGGGGTACTATTATTTGGCACAGATACGCAGTATTTT
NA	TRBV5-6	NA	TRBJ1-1	CASSFLRNTEAFF	TGTGCCAGCAGCTTCCTTAGGAACACTGAAGCTTTCTTT
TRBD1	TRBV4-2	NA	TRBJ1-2	CASSYLDRGQEANYGYTF	TGTGCCAGCAGCTACCTAGACAGGGGGCAAGAAGCTAACTATGGCTACACCTTC
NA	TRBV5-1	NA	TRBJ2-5	CASSLGALLETQYF	TGCGCCAGCAGCTTGGGAGCCCTTCTAGAGACCCAGTACTTC
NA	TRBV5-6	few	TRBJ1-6	CASSFTGRGYSPLHF	TGTGCCAGCAGCTTCACAGGGCGGGGGTATTCACCCCTCCACTTT
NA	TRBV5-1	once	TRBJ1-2	CASSLQGGYGYTF	TGCGCCAGCAGCTTGCAGGGAGGGTATGGCTACACCTTC
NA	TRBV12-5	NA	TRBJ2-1	CASGSVYEQFF	TGTGCTAGTGGTTCCGTATATGAGCAGTTCTTC
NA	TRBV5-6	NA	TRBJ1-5	CASSFSTRQPQHF	TGTGCCAGCAGCTTTTCAACCAGACAGCCCCAGCATTTT
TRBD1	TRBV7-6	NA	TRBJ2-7	CASSSGQGIVEQYF	TGTGCCAGCAGCTCGGGACAGGGGATTGTCGAGCAGTACTTC
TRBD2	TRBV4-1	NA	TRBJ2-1	CASTEGLTSYNEQFF	TGCGCCAGCACCGAGGGACTAACCTCCTACAATGAGCAGTTCTTC
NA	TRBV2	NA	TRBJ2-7	CASDVDSRRHEQYF	TGTGCCAGCGACGTGGACAGCCGGAGGCACGAGCAGTACTTC
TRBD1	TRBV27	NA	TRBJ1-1	CASSPQTGGGTEAFF	TGTGCCAGCAGTCCCCAGACAGGGGGGGGCACTGAAGCTTTCTTT
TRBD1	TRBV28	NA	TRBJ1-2	CASSRPDFATGQYGYTF	TGTGCCAGCAGTCGCCCCGATTTCGCGACAGGGCAATATGGCTACACCTTC
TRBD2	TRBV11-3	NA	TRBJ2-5	CASSNSGGPQETQYF	TGTGCCAGCAGCAATAGCGGGGGACCACAAGAGACCCAGTACTTC
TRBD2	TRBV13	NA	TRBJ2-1	CASSLLAGGPYNEQFF	TGTGCCAGCAGCTTATTAGCGGGGGGGCCCTACAATGAGCAGTTCTTC
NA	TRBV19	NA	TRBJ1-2	CASNPLQGPSAKSDGYTF	TGTGCCAGTAACCCATTACAGGGTCCTTCGGCAAAGTCGGATGGCTACACCTTC
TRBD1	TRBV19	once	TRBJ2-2	CASSSRQGIGELFF	TGTGCCAGTAGTTCGAGACAGGGAATCGGGGAGCTGTTTTTT
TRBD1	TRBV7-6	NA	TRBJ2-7	CASSSDRDPSLPAYEQYF	TGTGCCAGCAGCTCGGACAGGGATCCCTCTCTTCCTGCCTACGAGCAGTACTTC
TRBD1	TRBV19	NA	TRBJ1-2	CASSLGRGHGYTF	TGTGCCAGTAGTCTAGGCAGGGGGCACGGCTACACCTTC
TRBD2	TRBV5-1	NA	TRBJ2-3	CASSLGTSPDTQYF	TGCGCCAGCAGCTTGGGGACTAGCCCCGATACGCAGTATTTT